This record looks at one T cell receptor beta chain sequence and its context. This clonotype was seen just once. This clone's antigen is unknown. The sample holds no much larger clone one base away, and base qualities are not on file. A lone read is weak support. CDR1 and CDR2 are read off the germline V gene as MDHEN and SYDVKM. The CDR3 numbers 12 residues from cysteine through phenylalanine. The DNA shown is the 36-base CDR3, in frame from base 1. V sheds 6 bases and J sheds 9 bases, leaving 11 bases between their ends. Bulk unsorted tissue served as the source for RNA extraction, and RNA quality was assessed using a NanoDrop ND-1000 and an Agilent 2100. All donors had newly diagnosed lung cancer, had not received prior chemotherapy, and were admitted for thoracic surgery in China between August and November 2014. The study excluded patients who had received radiotherapy or chemotherapy before or who had another cancer at the same time. Pieces of surgical tissue measuring roughly 1-2.3 cm3 were kept in RNAlater solution and stored at -80 degrees C until use.

The library was produced with multiplex PCR. This sample was sequenced with an Illumina HiSeq 2500. TCRbeta libraries were built by three rounds of nested PCR using primers (Table S4), following protocols modified from ARM-PCR. Before sequencing, PCR products of 200-500 bp were cut from the gel and purified using the QIAquick gel extraction kit. The source study handled its data this way. Reads were cleaned with Trimmomatic, merged with FLASH into complete CDR3 sequences, and assigned to V(D)J germline segments with MiTCR. Clonal diversity was calculated as the inverse Simpson's index using VDJtools. In-frame sequences without a premature stop codon were defined as productive reads. TCRdb applied fastp at Q25 and MiXCR to the public reads, then kept only in-frame beta chains. Rows are combined by CDR3 protein, so each entry shows the most common genes and DNA. The V and J calls come from TCRdb's annotation, not from the publication. Across this sample there are more than 85,000 distinct CDR3 sequences, with roughly 77% seen only once. The ten largest clones capture 37% of the sample.

These data come from a study of tumor and adjacent non-tumor tissue in lung cancer (dated by TCRdb to 2017 to 2018). Regarding the study in general: By cancer type, the cohort comprised 12 to 13 adenocarcinoma patients, 2 squamous cell carcinoma patients and 1 small cell lung cancer patient. The roughly 15 patients were aged roughly 30 to 76 years, included approximately ten men and 5 women, and had TNM stage I to III disease. Sequencing generated a total of some 130 million productive TCRbeta reads, averaging roughly 4.2 million reads per sample. Using bulk TCRbeta repertoires from roughly 14 lung cancer patients, the study set lung tumor tissue side by side with matched distant non-tumor lung tissue. TCRbeta CDR3 sequencing was performed on fewer than 35 paired specimens, with one tumor sample and one normal lung sample collected per patient. The paper's findings and limits, for the study overall: The top 100 clones accounted for a significantly larger cumulative portion of the repertoire in normal lung than in tumor tissue. TCR diversity was significantly higher in younger patients, and higher tumor TCR diversity was associated with shorter overall and disease-free survival. With only roughly 14 patients in the cohort, the authors noted that larger samples and more detailed clinical data are needed. Significantly higher TCR diversity (inverse Simpson) was observed in tumor tissue than in normal lung tissue (approximately 430 vs 150, P = 0.0075, Mann-Whitney U test). Peripheral blood was not sequenced, so blood TCRbeta repertoires in these lung cancer patients were not examined. The sequencing platform is not named in the methods, and unique molecular identifiers are not mentioned.

This TCR was recovered from a woman aged 60-75 years with non-small cell lung cancer. The material sequenced was lung tumor tissue. The sequence joins TRBV28 to TRBJ1-4; the D segment cannot be called with confidence. The CDR3 here reads CASSAVKQKLFF. The nucleotides are TGTGCCAGCAGCGCAGTGAAACAAAAACTGTTTTTT.